The entry below describes one T cell receptor (beta chain). Its antigen remains unknown. The table came from immunoSEQ multiplex PCR; TCRdb's copy has only in-frame clones and leaves some out. The sample consists of 100,000 to 150,000 clones, roughly nine tenths of them appearing once. V was shortened by 4 bases and J by 8 bases, with 9 bases between the two germline ends. This CDR3 contains 11 residues. CDR1 is SGHRS and CDR2 is YFSETQ in the germline V gene. The source of the sample is a study of cytomegalovirus exposure and HLA in healthy donors. Study in general: The approximately 700 first-cohort repertoires shared a platform with the approximately 120 validation repertoires, as reported in a later analysis.

Points from the study as a whole: Within the 100 to 150 validation repertoires, first-cohort TCR clusters tended to co-occur, according to a later analysis.

The clonotype was recovered from a woman between 18 and 29 years old in good health and CMV-seronegative. The chain links TRBV5-1 to TRBJ1-1; no clear D. The material sequenced was PBMCs. CDR3 DNA sequence: TGCGCCAGCAGCCCCGGGTCGGAAGCTTTCTTT. This encodes CASSPGSEAFF.